The entry below gives a single TCR beta chain sequence along with its context. Its matching antigen is unknown. This sample stems from a study of cytomegalovirus exposure and HLA in healthy donors. This CDR3 has 16 amino acids. The germline V gene encodes CDR1 SGHTA and CDR2 FQGNSA. Trimming shortened V by 1 base and J by 3 bases, and 15 bases separated the two germline ends. Study-wide findings and caveats: What TCR beta sequences reportedly achieved was accurate prediction of HLA-A and HLA-B alleles in most subjects.

Amplification used 60 Vbeta primers and 13 Jbeta primers. The data were produced by immunoSEQ multiplex PCR, yet TCRdb's version contains in-frame clones alone and is incomplete. The data show over 200,000 clones, with around 70% seen just once and less than 3% held by the top ten. The specimen sequenced was PBMCs. This chain connects TRBV7-2 to TRBJ1-2; D is perhaps TRBD1 (5 bases). The clonotype originates from a man in his forties in good health and CMV-seropositive. The CDR3: CASSLGSTVPHYGYTF. CDR3 sequence (DNA): TGTGCCAGCAGCTTAGGGTCGACAGTTCCTCACTATGGCTACACCTTC.